This T cell receptor (beta chain) was recovered during a study of blood T cell repertoires in COVID-19. Produced via immunoSEQ multiplex PCR; TCRdb's table is partial and in-frame only. This sample has 150,000 or so clones, with about four fifths found just once. Those enrolled, adults aged 18 to 89 years, came from under 25 US areas. The CDR3 runs 15 residues. Trimming pared 2 bases from V and 9 bases from J, leaving 17 bases between. Per the germline V gene, CDR1 is SGHTA and CDR2 is FQGNSA. The sequenced sample consisted of PBMCs or T cells enriched from blood (not recorded which). This clonotype was sampled from a man aged 50-59 years who had recovered from COVID-19. The J gene is TRBJ2-1, the V gene TRBV7-2, with a tentative D call TRBD2 (7 bases). The CDR3 DNA reads TGTGCCAGCAGCTTAAAGTTTGGGGGGGGGCTTGAGCAGTTCTTC. As protein: CASSLKFGGGLEQFF.